The 26 T cell receptor beta chains below were found in one sample sequenced in a study of control samples from healthy donors and cancer patients. Clones were read by immunoSEQ multiplex PCR, and TCRdb kept only the in-frame ones, dropping some. The table records about 100,000 clones, around 88% of them present only once. The source material was blood. The receptors stem from a man aged 25-40 years in good health.

The rearrangement uses TRBV6-5 and TRBJ1-1, with 7 bases matching TRBD1. This CDR3 is 12 amino acids long. Germline CDR1 MNHEY, CDR2 SVGAGI. With 5 bases clipped from V and 5 bases from J, the junction kept 2 bases outside the gene matches. CDR3 region: CASSRQGTEAFF. CDR3 in DNA: TGTGCCAGCAGTAGACAGGGAACTGAAGCTTTCTTT.

This chain connects TRBV28 to TRBJ2-5; 9 bases line up with TRBD1. The CDR3 has 15 residues. Germline CDR1 reads MDHEN; CDR2 reads SYDVKM. V was pared by 6 bases and J by 5 bases, with 10 bases of the junction left unmatched. The CDR3 is CASRPGQGFRETQYF. The CDR3 region has the DNA TGTGCCAGCAGACCCGGACAGGGGTTTAGGGAGACCCAGTACTTC.

The chain is built from TRBV28 and TRBJ1-2; 7 nucleotides agree with TRBD1. In germline, CDR1 is MDHEN, CDR2 SYDVKM. The CDR3 is 18 amino acids. J gave up 2 bases and V 3 bases, and 15 bases lay outside the gene matches. The CDR3 reads CASSLGGGVLGRNYGYTF. The CDR3 nucleotides are TGTGCCAGCAGTTTGGGAGGGGGCGTTTTGGGGAGAAACTATGGCTACACCTTC.

This clone was recorded a few times. The rearrangement joins TRBV14 to TRBJ2-3; D gene ambiguous. The CDR3 is 14 amino acids. V was clipped by 2 bases and J by 4 bases, with 10 bases between them. Per the germline V gene, CDR1 is SGHDN and CDR2 is FVKESK. CDR3 in DNA: TGTGCCAGCAGCCAACGAGTACGGGCAGATACGCAGTATTTT. As protein: CASSQRVRADTQYF. The full variable domain, completed using reference TRBV14 and TRBJ2-3, is EAGVTQFPSHSVIEKGQTVTLRCDPISGHDNLYWYRRVMGKEIKFLLHFVKESKQDESGMPNNRFLAERTGGTYSTLKVQPAELEDSGVYFCASSQRVRADTQYFGPGTRLTVL.

J is TRBJ2-1 and V is TRBV19, with D possibly being TRBD2 (6 bases). CDR1 LNHDA and CDR2 SQIVND come from the germline V gene (reference sequence). Trimming pared 3 bases from V and 9 bases from J, leaving 12 bases between. The length of the CDR3 is 13 residues. CDR3 region: CASSMSTSSEQFF. As DNA, the CDR3 is TGTGCCAGTAGTATGAGTACTAGCTCTGAGCAGTTCTTC.

The chain's CDR3 is CASSTPGEQYF. CDR3 nucleotide sequence: TGTGCCAGTAGTACCCCAGGGGAGCAGTACTTC. The chain uses TRBV19 and TRBJ2-7; possibly TRBD1 for D (5 bases). Germline loops: CDR1 LNHDA, CDR2 SQIVND (reference sequence). V gave up 4 bases and J gave up 7 bases, with 8 bases separating them. This CDR3 is built from 11 residues.

This sequence joins TRBV4-3 and TRBJ2-7; no firm D call. V was trimmed by 0 bases and J by 3 bases, leaving 12 bases between them. Per the germline V gene, CDR1 is LGHNA and CDR2 is YSLEER. This CDR3 contains 15 residues. The CDR3 spells CASSQDSLGFYEQYF. The CDR3 nucleotides are TGCGCCAGCAGCCAAGATTCCCTGGGGTTCTACGAGCAGTACTTC.

The chain recombines TRBV4-1 with TRBJ2-7, with TRBD2 matching over 8 bases. Germline V CDR1 and CDR2: MGHRA, YSYEKL. V gave up 3 bases and J gave up 2 bases; unmatched junction bases: 3. CDR3 length equals 14 residues. CDR3 nucleotide sequence: TGCGCCAGCAGCCATGCGGGAGGCCCCTACGAGCAGTACTTC. This gives the protein CASSHAGGPYEQYF.

There are a few counts of this clone. This chain joins TRBV9 and TRBJ1-3, with D tentatively TRBD1 (5 bases). V lost 2 bases, J lost 2 bases, and 14 bases lay in between. Germline V lookup: CDR1 SGDLS, CDR2 YYNGEE. The CDR3 consists of 16 residues. CDR3 nucleotides: TGTGCCAGCAGCGTCGGGACTAGCCGTACTGGAAACACCATATATTTT. Amino acid sequence: CASSVGTSRTGNTIYF. The whole variable domain, remainder taken from reference TRBV9 and TRBJ1-3, is DSGVTQTPKHLITATGQRVTLRCSPRSGDLSVYWYQQSLDQGLQFLIQYYNGEERAKGNILERFSAQQFPDLHSELNLSSLELGDSALYFCASSVGTSRTGNTIYFGEGSWLTVV.

This clone was detected once. This sequence joins TRBV6-5 and TRBJ1-6; tentative D call: TRBD1 (6 bases). The CDR3 contains 15 residues. The V end was cut by 0 bases, the J end by 10 bases, with 13 bases between. Germline lookup yields CDR1 MNHEY and CDR2 SVGAGI. The CDR3, as DNA: TGTGCCAGCAGTTACTCGAGAGGGGGTGGCTCACCCCTCCACTTT. Its translation: CASSYSRGGGSPLHF.

The gene calls are TRBV29-1 and TRBJ1-3, with D perhaps matching TRBD1 (6 bases). Germline CDR1 and CDR2: SQVTM and ANQGSEA. This CDR3 has 17 amino acids. Trimming took off 5 bases at V and 0 bases at J, with 20 bases between the two ends. The CDR3 DNA follows: TGCAGCGTTCCACCCGGGGGCATCCCTTTCTCTGGAAACACCATATATTTT. It specifies CSVPPGGIPFSGNTIYF.

V usage is TRBV11-2 and J usage is TRBJ1-2; possibly TRBD1 for D (6 bases). CDR1 is SGHAT and CDR2 is FQNNGV in the germline V gene. Trimming took off 4 bases at V and 7 bases at J, with 13 bases between the two ends. The CDR3 is 13 residues long. CDR3 residues: CASSWGRGAGYTF. CDR3 in DNA: TGTGCCAGCAGCTGGGGCAGGGGAGCTGGCTACACCTTC.

The V gene is TRBV7-2, the J gene TRBJ2-7; 8 nucleotides agree with TRBD2. The CDR3 is made up of 15 amino acids. With 5 bases clipped from V and 1 base from J, the junction kept 7 bases outside the gene matches. Germline V gene lookup returns CDR1 SGHTA and CDR2 FQGNSA. CDR3 in amino acids: CASSKSGSPSYEQYF. CDR3 nucleotide sequence: TGTGCCAGCAGCAAGAGCGGGAGCCCGTCCTACGAGCAGTACTTC.

This clone was recorded once. The chain carries TRBV18 and TRBJ1-1; TRBD1 is a possible D gene (6 bases). Trimming took 6 bases from V and 7 from J, leaving 15 bases between them. Germline V CDR1 and CDR2: KGHSH, LQKENI. The CDR3 length is 13 residues. Here the CDR3 reads CASSPTGTGEAFF. CDR3 coding DNA: TGTGCCAGCTCGCCTACAGGGACGGGTGAAGCTTTCTTT.

CDR3 in amino acids: CASSAGGETQETQYF. CDR3 DNA: TGTGCCAGCAGCGCCGGTGGGGAGACCCAAGAGACCCAGTACTTC. This sequence joins TRBV9 and TRBJ2-5, with a weak D call TRBD2 (5 bases). Germline loops: CDR1 SGDLS, CDR2 YYNGEE. With 3 bases removed from V and 1 base from J, the gap between germline ends came to 13 bases. The CDR3 extends over 15 amino acids.

The V call is TRBV4-3, the J call TRBJ2-1; 7 nucleotides agree with TRBD2. Germline trimming cut 0 bases from V and 7 bases from J; bases unmatched to any gene: 9. This CDR3 is 16 amino acids long. Germline CDR1 LGHNA, CDR2 YSLEER. The CDR3 reads CASSQDFGGSANEQFF. CDR3 DNA sequence: TGCGCCAGCAGCCAAGATTTTGGCGGGAGTGCGAATGAGCAGTTCTTC.

The rearrangement links TRBV27 to TRBJ2-5, with no clear D. Germline values: CDR1 MNHEY, CDR2 SMNVEV (reference sequence). The CDR3 runs to 13 residues. Trimming pared 1 base from V and 3 bases from J, leaving 6 bases between. The chain's CDR3 is CASSLFGEETQYF. The DNA of the CDR3 is TGTGCCAGCAGTTTATTTGGGGAAGAGACCCAGTACTTC.

V is TRBV19 and J is TRBJ2-5; perhaps TRBD2 as D (5 bases). The V gene's germline CDR1 is LNHDA and CDR2 SQIVND (reference sequence). V lost 3 bases, J lost 2 bases, and 10 bases lay in between. This CDR3 is 14 amino acids long. CDR3 nucleotide sequence: TGTGCCAGTAGTATCGGACTCTCACAAGAGACCCAGTACTTC. This translates into CASSIGLSQETQYF.

The genes are TRBV9 and TRBJ2-1; 7 bases map to TRBD2. Germline trimming cut 2 bases from V and 4 bases from J; bases unmatched to any gene: 9. Germline loops: CDR1 SGDLS, CDR2 YYNGEE. CDR3 length: 16 amino acids. For the CDR3, the DNA is TGTGCCAGCAGCGTTACGAATCAACTAGCGTACAATGAGCAGTTCTTC. This sequence encodes CASSVTNQLAYNEQFF.

This rearrangement joins TRBV7-9 to TRBJ2-2; D call uncertain. The CDR3 contains 12 residues. Trimming shortened V by 8 bases and J by 1 base, and 5 bases separated the two germline ends. Germline CDR1 is SEHNR and CDR2 is FQNEAQ (reference sequence). Here the CDR3 DNA reads TGTGCCAGCGGCGGGAACACCGGGGAGCTGTTTTTT. It is translated as CASGGNTGELFF.

V gene TRBV3-1 (or the pseudogene TRBV3-2) combines with J gene TRBJ1-1; D may be TRBD1 (5 bases). This CDR3 contains 13 residues. Germline lookup yields CDR1 LGHDT and CDR2 YNNKEL (reference sequence). V lost 4 bases and J lost 3, with 9 bases in between. Here the CDR3 reads CASSRGLYTEAFF. Written as DNA, the CDR3 is TGTGCCAGCAGCCGGGGACTTTACACTGAAGCTTTCTTT.

V gene TRBV12-3 or TRBV12-4 combines with J gene TRBJ1-6; maybe TRBD1 (5 bases). The length of the CDR3 is 13 residues. V was shortened by 6 bases and J by 9 bases, with 12 bases between the two germline ends. For the CDR3, the DNA is TGTGCCAGCAGGGGGGGATGGGGTTCACCCCTCCACTTT. This encodes CASRGGWGSPLHF.

In this sample, this clone turned up a few times. J is TRBJ2-2 and V is TRBV4-3; a possible D gene is TRBD1 (5 bases). There are 17 residues in the CDR3. V gave up 0 bases and J gave up 1 base, with 12 bases separating them. Germline CDR1 and CDR2: LGHNA and YSLEER. Here the CDR3 DNA reads TGCGCCAGCAGCCAAGATCTCGGACATCTGAACACCGGGGAGCTGTTTTTT. Translating gives CASSQDLGHLNTGELFF.

The chain uses TRBV6-4 and TRBJ1-2; possibly TRBD1 for D (6 bases). V lost 2 bases and J lost 4, with 17 bases in between. CDR1 and CDR2 (germline): MRHNA, SNTAGT. The CDR3 runs 16 residues. CDR3 residues: CASSDTPQGFAYGYTF. CDR3 coding DNA: TGTGCCAGCAGTGACACCCCACAGGGCTTCGCCTATGGCTACACCTTC.

This rearrangement joins TRBV28 to TRBJ2-1; the D gene is possibly TRBD2 (5 bases). The germline V gene has CDR1 MDHEN and CDR2 SYDVKM. The CDR3 length is 14 residues. The V and J ends lost 2 bases and 9 bases respectively, with 14 bases between them. As DNA, the CDR3 is TGTGCCAGCAGTTTAGTAGCGCCAAAGGGTGAGCAGTTCTTC. This gives the protein CASSLVAPKGEQFF.

The chain combines TRBV30 with TRBJ1-2; 7 nucleotides align to TRBD1. CDR1 and CDR2 from the germline V gene are GTSNPN and SVGIG (reference sequence). This CDR3 is built from 15 residues. J gave up 7 bases and V 0 bases, and 11 bases lay outside the gene matches. The CDR3 DNA reads as TGTGCCTGGAGTGTACTCCCAGGGGGGGATGGTGGCTACACCTTC. Its translation: CAWSVLPGGDGGYTF. The full variable domain, its missing parts supplied by reference TRBV30 and TRBJ1-2, is SQTIHQWPATLVQPVGSPLSLECTVEGTSNPNLYWYRQAAGRGLQLLFYSVGIGQISSEVPQNLSASRPQDRQFILSSKKLLLSDSGFYLCAWSVLPGGDGGYTFGSGTRLTVV.